Listed below are T cell receptor beta chains from one sample, sequenced in a study of identical twins. TCRdb re-called the 5' RACE reads with MiXCR, one entry per CDR3 protein. The profile shows 700,000 or so distinct CDR3 sequences, 8.6% of them singletons. This sample also appeared in a second study, on yellow fever vaccine responses in identical twins.

Sequenced input: PBMCs. The receptor set was obtained from a woman younger than 30 in good health. CDR3s include the opening cysteine and the closing phenylalanine or tryptophan. A D gene is named only where the DNA matches it firmly. Rows give clone size only sometimes, using once, few, many, or a class for an expanded clone.

>TRBJ2-3|few|-|TRBV15
TGTGCCACCAGCAGAGAATATGGGAACACAGATACGCAGTATTTT
CATSREYGNTDTQYF
>TRBJ1-4|few|-|TRBV6-1
TGTGCCAGCAGCCCTGGAATGGGGGGGGATGAAAAACTGTTTTTT
CASSPGMGGDEKLFF
>TRBJ2-7|many|-|TRBV12-3/TRBV12-4
TGTGCCAGCAGAGTGGGCCCGGAGCAGTACTTC
CASRVGPEQYF
>TRBJ2-1|few|-|TRBV7-8
TGTGCCAGCAGCTGGGGATTCAATGAGCAGTTCTTC
CASSWGFNEQFF
>TRBJ2-3|-|TRBD2|TRBV5-1
TGCGCCAGCAGCCCCCAGCGGGAGGCAGATACGCAGTATTTT
CASSPQREADTQYF
>TRBJ2-7|-|-|TRBV7-8
TGTGCCAGCAGCTTTCGCGGAGACGCCGACTACGAGCAGTACTTC
CASSFRGDADYEQYF
>TRBJ2-7|many|-|TRBV6-2/TRBV6-3
TGTGCCAGCAGTTTAAGGCGGGAGCAGTACTTC
CASSLRREQYF
>TRBJ2-1|-|TRBD1|TRBV27
TGTGCCAGCAGGAGGGACAGGGGGTCATATGAGCAGTTCTTC
CASRRDRGSYEQFF
>TRBJ2-4|-|-|TRBV3-1
TGTGCCAGCAGCCAGGATAGCGGCCCTTACGGCAAAAACATTCAGTACTTC
CASSQDSGPYGKNIQYF
>TRBJ2-5|-|TRBD2|TRBV2
TGTGCCAGCAGGGGACTAGCGGAGACCCAGTACTTC
CASRGLAETQYF
>TRBJ2-7|-|TRBD1|TRBV5-6
TGTGCCAGCAGCAACCGGGACAGGTGGGGGTACGAGCAGTACTTC
CASSNRDRWGYEQYF
>TRBJ2-7|-|TRBD1|TRBV10-3
TGTGCCATCAGCGGCCGGGACAGTCCCTACGAGCAGTACTTC
CAISGRDSPYEQYF
>TRBJ2-2|many|-|TRBV5-1
TGCGCCAGCAGCGGGGGTGACACCGGGGAGCTGTTTTTT
CASSGGDTGELFF
>TRBJ2-5|-|-|TRBV9
TGTGCCAGCAACCCCGGGACTTCGAAAGAGACCCAGTACTTC
CASNPGTSKETQYF
>TRBJ2-5|many|TRBD1|TRBV11-2
TGTGCCAGCAGTCCCCGGACAGGCCAAGAGACCCAGTACTTC
CASSPRTGQETQYF
>TRBJ2-7|few|-|TRBV7-9
TGTGCCAGCAGCTTAATAGACCGGGAGCAGTACTTC
CASSLIDREQYF
>TRBJ2-1|-|-|TRBV3-1
TGTGCCAGCAGCCAAGAGTGGGAGCAGTTCTTC
CASSQEWEQFF
>TRBJ2-7|few|-|TRBV20-1
TGCAGTGCTACGAGACAGGCTTACTCCTACGAGCAGTACTTC
CSATRQAYSYEQYF
>TRBJ2-2|few|-|TRBV28
TGTGCCAGCAGTTTATCGAGTCTGCTCACCGGGGAGCTGTTTTTT
CASSLSSLLTGELFF
>TRBJ2-2|many|TRBD2|TRBV12-3/TRBV12-4
TGTGCCAGCAGTCCCCTAGCGGTGGTTGGGGAGCTGTTTTTT
CASSPLAVVGELFF
>TRBJ2-7|few|-|TRBV14
TGTGCCAGCAGCCAAGGTTTCGGGGGATACTACGAGCAGTACTTC
CASSQGFGGYYEQYF
>TRBJ2-2|-|-|TRBV19
TGTGCCAGTAGTATTGGGGGCGCCGGGGAGCTGTTTTTT
CASSIGGAGELFF
>TRBJ1-1|-|TRBD1|TRBV6-1
TGTGCCAGCACCCCAGGGACAGGGGCCACTGAAGCTTTCTTT
CASTPGTGATEAFF
>TRBJ2-2|many|-|TRBV4-3
TGCGCCAGCAGCCAAGAACCCGCGACCGGGGAGCTGTTTTTT
CASSQEPATGELFF